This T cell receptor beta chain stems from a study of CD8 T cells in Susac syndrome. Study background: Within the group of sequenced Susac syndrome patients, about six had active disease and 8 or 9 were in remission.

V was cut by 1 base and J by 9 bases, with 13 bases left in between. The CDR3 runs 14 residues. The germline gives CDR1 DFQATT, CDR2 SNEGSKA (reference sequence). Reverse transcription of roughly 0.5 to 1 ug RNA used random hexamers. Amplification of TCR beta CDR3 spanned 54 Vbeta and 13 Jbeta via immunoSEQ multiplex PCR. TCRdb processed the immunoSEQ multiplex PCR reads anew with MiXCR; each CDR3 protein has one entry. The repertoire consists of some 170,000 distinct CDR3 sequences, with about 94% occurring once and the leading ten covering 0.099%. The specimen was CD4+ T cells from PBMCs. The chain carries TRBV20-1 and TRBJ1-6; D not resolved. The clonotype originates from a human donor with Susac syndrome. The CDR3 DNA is TGCAGTGCTAGAGGAACGGATGATAGTTCACCCCTCCACTTT. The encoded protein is CSARGTDDSSPLHF.